The 10 T cell receptor beta chains given below trace back to one sample, sequenced in a study of T cells in Graves' hyperthyroidism and ophthalmopathy. From RNA transcripts, TCR beta CDR3 regions were amplified. Primed by the HTBI set, a first-round RT-PCR was run on the TCR CDR3. TCRdb fed the multiplex PCR reads into MiXCR, producing one record per CDR3 protein. The sample lists roughly 570,000 distinct CDR3 sequences; around 42% were seen once. Sequenced input: peripheral blood or thyroid tissue (not recorded which). The receptors here all came from a young woman with Graves' hyperthyroidism.

This clonotype appeared many times. The chain combines TRBV7-8 with TRBJ2-7, with TRBD1 identical over 7 bases. Looked up from germline, CDR1 is SGHVS and CDR2 is FQNEAQ. The junction had 8 bases not matched to a gene; V was cut back by 6 bases and J by 6 bases. CDR3 length: 13 residues. The CDR3 protein is CASSFRTGGEQYF. The CDR3 DNA is TGTGCCAGCAGTTTCCGGACAGGAGGCGAGCAGTACTTC.

The genes are TRBV7-2 and TRBJ2-2, with TRBD2 identical over 7 bases. The ends lost 5 bases at V and 0 bases at J; junction bases unmatched: 12. CDR1 is SGHTA and CDR2 is FQGNSA in the germline V gene. The CDR3 runs to 18 residues. The CDR3: CASSPGSGHDANTGELFF. CDR3 sequence (DNA): TGTGCCAGCAGCCCCGGTAGCGGGCACGATGCGAACACCGGGGAGCTGTTTTTT.

This clonotype has only a few counts. The chain recombines TRBV12-3 or TRBV12-4 with TRBJ2-7; 8 positions match TRBD2. The J segment lost 0 bases and the V segment lost 3 bases, leaving 4 bases of the junction unmatched. The CDR3 is 15 residues long. CDR3 in DNA: TGTGCCAGCAGTTTGAGTAGCGGGAACTCCTACGAGCAGTACTTC. This translates into CASSLSSGNSYEQYF.

The rearrangement joins TRBV9 to TRBJ2-1; a possible D gene is TRBD1 (5 bases). CDR3 length equals 16 residues. Trimming stripped 4 bases from V and 0 bases from J, with 14 bases between. Looked up from germline, CDR1 is SGDLS and CDR2 is YYNGEE. The DNA of the CDR3 is TGTGCCAGCAGCTCTACTCAGGGCAGCTCCTACAATGAGCAGTTCTTC. This encodes CASSSTQGSSYNEQFF.

The chain employs TRBV12-3 or TRBV12-4 and TRBJ2-7; TRBD1 matches 7 bases. There are 15 residues in the CDR3. V trimming: 5 bases; J trimming: 3 bases; junction bases outside the gene matches: 10. CDR3 coding DNA: TGTGCCAGCAGTCAAGCCCGGGACAGTGTCTACGAGCAGTACTTC. This sequence encodes CASSQARDSVYEQYF.

This clonotype came up many times. The chain joins TRBV7-9 to TRBJ1-1; D gene unclear. The CDR3 covers 14 residues. The V gene lost 5 bases and the J gene lost 5 bases, with 15 bases spanning the gap. Germline CDR1 and CDR2: SEHNR and FQNEAQ (reference sequence). CDR3 DNA sequence: TGTGCCAGCAGCCGAGAGGAGGATCGGACTGAAGCTTTCTTT. Translating gives CASSREEDRTEAFF.

The chain combines TRBV15 with TRBJ2-7; 8 bases line up with TRBD2. The CDR3 spans 14 residues. The trim removed 1 base at V and 6 bases at J, leaving 5 bases unmatched. Germline V gene data show CDR1 as LNHNV and CDR2 as YYDKDF (reference sequence). In DNA form, the CDR3 reads TGTGCCACCAGCAGAGCAGCGGGAGATTCCGAGCAGTACTTC. The encoded protein is CATSRAAGDSEQYF.

This clonotype was seen many times. This chain connects TRBV6-5 to TRBJ2-5; D not resolved. CDR1 and CDR2 from the germline V gene are MNHEY and SVGAGI. CDR3 size: 13 residues. The ends were cut back, 2 bases at V and 3 bases at J, with 7 bases in the middle. Here the CDR3 reads CASSYQAKETQYF. The CDR3 DNA sequence: TGTGCCAGCAGTTACCAGGCCAAAGAGACCCAGTACTTC.

This clonotype was found many times. The chain links TRBV29-1 to TRBJ2-2, with 9 nucleotides matching TRBD2. Germline V lookup: CDR1 SQVTM, CDR2 ANQGSEA. CDR3 length equals 14 residues. The V segment lost 3 bases and the J segment 1 base; nucleotides outside the gene matches: 0. The CDR3 is CSVEREGNTGELFF. The DNA of the CDR3 is TGCAGCGTTGAGCGGGAGGGGAACACCGGGGAGCTGTTTTTT.

There are a few counts of this clonotype. J is TRBJ2-7 and V is TRBV6-6; tentative D call: TRBD1 (6 bases). CDR3 length: 13 amino acids. Germline CDR1 reads MNHNY; CDR2 reads SVGAGI (reference sequence). V lost 7 bases and J 4 bases, leaving 14 bases between the germline ends. The CDR3 bases are TGTGCCAGCAAGTCTGGGGGCTCTTACGAGCAGTACTTC. Its protein product is CASKSGGSYEQYF.